The next 29 T cell receptor beta chains were all read from a single sample in a study of STAT5B mutations in CD4+ large granular lymphocyte leukemia. Repertoires were generated with immunoSEQ multiplex PCR, while TCRdb's copy carries only in-frame clones and drops some. The repertoire holds about 48,000 clones, with about 70% as singletons. The specimen sequenced was CD4+ T cells from blood buffy coats. All receptors derive from a human donor in good health.

The chain joins TRBV5-8 to TRBJ2-3; D unclear. The CDR3 runs to 13 residues. V was trimmed by 2 bases and J by 1 base, leaving 5 bases between them. Germline V gene lookup returns CDR1 SGHTS and CDR2 YDEGEE. CDR3 loop: CASSFKGTDTQYF. CDR3 bases: TGTGCCAGCAGCTTTAAGGGCACAGATACGCAGTATTTT.

The rearrangement joins TRBV7-2 to TRBJ1-5; 10 bases agree with TRBD1. This CDR3 has 15 residues. V was pared by 5 bases and J by 4 bases, with 5 bases of the junction left unmatched. Germline CDR1 SGHTA, CDR2 FQGNSA. The CDR3 nucleotides read TGTGCCAGCAGCCCCCGGACAGGGGGGAATCAGCCCCAGCATTTT. It encodes CASSPRTGGNQPQHF. Supplemented by reference TRBV7-2 and TRBJ1-5, the full variable domain reads GAGVSQSPSNKVTEKGKDVELRCDPISGHTALYWYRQSLGQGLEFLIYFQGNSAPDKSGLPSDRFSAERTGGSVSTLTIQRTQQEDSAVYLCASSPRTGGNQPQHFGDGTRLSIL.

This clone appeared once. This sequence joins TRBV18 and TRBJ1-1, with 7 bases that match TRBD1. Unmatched junction bases numbered 6, after V lost 6 bases and J lost 2 bases. The germline V gene encodes CDR1 KGHSH and CDR2 LQKENI. There are 14 residues in the CDR3. The CDR3 coding sequence is TGTGCCAGCTCTCCGACAGGGCCAAACACTGAAGCTTTCTTT. This codes for CASSPTGPNTEAFF.

The chain has TRBV15 and TRBJ1-5; D ambiguous. Germline V gene lookup returns CDR1 LNHNV and CDR2 YYDKDF (reference sequence). The CDR3 extends over 12 amino acids. Trimming cost V 0 bases and J 11 bases, with 8 bases left between them. The chain's CDR3 is CATSRDSSSQHF. The CDR3 DNA follows: TGTGCCACCAGCAGAGATTCCAGCTCCCAGCATTTT.

The V call is TRBV29-1, the J call TRBJ2-1, with D perhaps matching TRBD2 (5 bases). This CDR3 is 12 amino acids long. Trimming stripped 6 bases from V and 15 bases from J, with 21 bases between. CDR1 SQVTM and CDR2 ANQGSEA come from the germline V gene. In DNA form, the CDR3 reads TGCAGCGTCGCGGGCCAGCTAGGAATGCGGTTCTTC. Translated: CSVAGQLGMRFF.

The CDR3 spells CASSLGGANTGELFF. CDR3 DNA sequence: TGTGCCAGCAGCTTGGGGGGGGCAAACACCGGGGAGCTGTTTTTT. This chain connects TRBV11-3 to TRBJ2-2; maybe TRBD2 (7 bases). The V and J ends lost 3 bases and 2 bases respectively, with 10 bases between them. The CDR3 is made up of 15 amino acids. In germline, CDR1 is SGHNT, CDR2 YENEEA.

The chain couples TRBV5-1 to TRBJ2-1, with 11 bases lining up with TRBD1. Germline V lookup: CDR1 SGHRS, CDR2 YFSETQ. Unmatched junction bases numbered 10, after V lost 5 bases and J lost 9 bases. The CDR3 runs 15 residues. The CDR3 loop reads CASRALGQGEGEQFF. The CDR3 DNA is TGCGCCAGCAGAGCCTTGGGACAGGGGGAAGGTGAGCAGTTCTTC.

The chain links TRBV6-1 to TRBJ1-6; D not certain. The CDR3 totals 13 residues. The V gene lost 7 bases and the J gene lost 7 bases, with 11 bases spanning the gap. CDR1 is MNHNS, CDR2 SASEGT, per germline. The CDR3 loop is CASITSLNSPLHF. CDR3 DNA sequence: TGTGCCAGCATAACCTCACTAAATTCACCCCTCCACTTT.

J is TRBJ1-5 and V is TRBV6-1; D gene ambiguous. The CDR3 runs 13 residues. Germline V lookup: CDR1 MNHNS, CDR2 SASEGT. The V gene lost 4 bases and the J gene lost 5 bases, with 9 bases spanning the gap. CDR3 loop: CASSVGGDQPQHF. CDR3 DNA: TGTGCCAGCAGTGTGGGAGGAGATCAGCCCCAGCATTTT.

This chain connects TRBV12-5 to TRBJ2-7; a weak D match, TRBD1 (6 bases). The CDR3 consists of 13 residues. Germline V lookup: CDR1 LGHNT, CDR2 FRNRAP. V was trimmed by 4 bases and J by 6 bases, leaving 13 bases between them. CDR3 nucleotides: TGTGCTAGTGGTTGTCACAGGGCTGGCGAGCAGTACGTC. Its translation: CASGCHRAGEQYV.

This clone was found a few times. This chain joins TRBV7-8 and TRBJ1-4, with a tentative D call TRBD1 (6 bases). The CDR3 is 16 residues long. Looked up from germline, CDR1 is SGHVS and CDR2 is FQNEAQ. The germline V and J ends were trimmed by 7 bases and 5 bases, with 20 bases remaining between them. DNA for the CDR3: TGTGCCAGCACACACACTAGGGGGGGTGGGAATGAAAAACTGTTTTTT. It codes for CASTHTRGGGNEKLFF. Supplemented by reference TRBV7-8 and TRBJ1-4, the full variable domain reads GAGVSQSPRYKVAKRGQDVALRCDPISGHVSLFWYQQALGQGPEFLTYFQNEAQLDKSGLPSDRFFAERPEGSVSTLKIQRTQQEDSAVYLCASTHTRGGGNEKLFFGSGTQLSVL.

The chain has TRBV11-2 and TRBJ2-7; 8 bases align to TRBD2. The junction had 12 bases not matched to a gene; V was cut back by 5 bases and J by 0 bases. The CDR3 totals 17 residues. The germline V gene has CDR1 SGHAT and CDR2 FQNNGV. The CDR3 loop reads CASSPRGGGWGSYEQYV. The CDR3 DNA sequence: TGTGCCAGCAGCCCCCGGGGGGGCGGGTGGGGCTCCTACGAGCAGTACGTC.

J is TRBJ1-4 and V is TRBV27, with TRBD1 matching over 10 bases. V gave up 5 bases and J gave up 8 bases; unmatched junction bases: 11. The CDR3 is made up of 16 amino acids. Germline CDR1 is MNHEY and CDR2 is SMNVEV (reference sequence). CDR3 region: CASSTIAGTGVEKLFF. Written as DNA, the CDR3 is TGTGCCAGCAGTACTATCGCAGGGACAGGGGTCGAAAAACTGTTTTTT. The whole variable domain, filled in from reference TRBV27 and TRBJ1-4, reads EAQVTQNPRYLITVTGKKLTVTCSQNMNHEYMSWYRQDPGLGLRQIYYSMNVEVTDKGDVPEGYKVSRKEKRNFPLILESPSPNQTSLYFCASSTIAGTGVEKLFFGSGTQLSVL.

In nucleotides, the CDR3 is TGCGCCAGCAGCTTGGACAGACCAACGAACACCGGGGAGCTGTTTTTT. Encoded protein: CASSLDRPTNTGELFF. The chain employs TRBV5-1 and TRBJ2-2; D is undetermined. The ends were cut back, 0 bases at V and 0 bases at J, with 9 bases in the middle. The CDR3 consists of 16 residues. Germline loops: CDR1 SGHRS, CDR2 YFSETQ.

The rearrangement joins TRBV5-4 to TRBJ2-1; tentatively, D is TRBD2 (7 bases). Per the germline V gene, CDR1 is SGHNT and CDR2 is YYREEE (reference sequence). V lost 4 bases and J 13 bases, leaving 24 bases between the germline ends. The CDR3 has 15 amino acids. The CDR3 reads CASSLGGGADKVQFF. CDR3 DNA sequence: TGTGCCAGCAGCCTGGGAGGGGGGGCCGATAAAGTCCAGTTCTTC.

J is TRBJ2-3 and V is TRBV7-3, with 13 bases lining up with TRBD2. Trimming at V came to 4 bases and at J to 6 bases, leaving 7 bases not matched to a gene. Germline V gene sequence: CDR1 SGHTA, CDR2 FQGTGA. The CDR3 has 16 amino acids. CDR3 in DNA: TGTGCCAGCAGCTCCACTAGCGGGGGGGCCTCTGATACGCAGTATTTT. As protein: CASSSTSGGASDTQYF.

This chain uses TRBV15 with TRBJ2-5; 7 nucleotides match TRBD2. This CDR3 region has 14 residues. V was pared by 1 base and J by 2 bases, with 1 base of the junction left unmatched. Germline V CDR1 and CDR2: LNHNV, YYDKDF (reference sequence). This CDR3 reads CATSRGEGQETQYF. The CDR3 nucleotides read TGTGCCACCAGCAGAGGGGAGGGGCAAGAGACCCAGTACTTC.

The chain links TRBV2 to TRBJ2-3; D is perhaps TRBD1 (6 bases). V was shortened by 6 bases and J by 5 bases, with 15 bases between the two germline ends. The length of the CDR3 is 14 residues. Germline CDR1 reads SNHLY; CDR2 reads FYNNEI. The CDR3 region has the DNA TGTGCCAGCAGCCGAAGGACAGTACTAGATACGCAGTATTTT. Encoded protein: CASSRRTVLDTQYF.

The chain employs TRBV5-1 and TRBJ1-2; a possible D gene is TRBD1 (6 bases). CDR3 length: 16 residues. Deletions cut 4 bases from V and 0 bases from J, with 16 bases between. Germline V gene lookup returns CDR1 SGHRS and CDR2 YFSETQ. CDR3: CASSKGGQGANYGYTF. The CDR3 region has the DNA TGCGCCAGCAGCAAGGGGGGGCAGGGCGCTAACTATGGCTACACCTTC.

The chain links TRBV7-9 to TRBJ1-4; D gene unclear. V was cut by 5 bases and J by 0 bases, with 10 bases left in between. The CDR3 length is 15 residues. Germline loops: CDR1 SEHNR, CDR2 FQNEAQ (reference sequence). The CDR3 here is CASSVNGATNEKLFF. The DNA for the CDR3 is TGTGCCAGCAGCGTGAATGGCGCAACTAATGAAAAACTGTTTTTT. The full variable domain, in which reference TRBV7-9 and TRBJ1-4 provide the parts outside the CDR3, is DTGVSQNPRHKITKRGQNVTFRCDPISEHNRLYWYRQTLGQGPEFLTYFQNEAQLEKSRLLSDRFSAERPKGSFSTLEIQRTEQGDSAMYLCASSVNGATNEKLFFGSGTQLSVL.

This clone was seen a handful of times. This chain joins TRBV7-3 and TRBJ1-6; tentatively, D is TRBD1 (6 bases). Per germline, CDR1 SGHTA and CDR2 FQGTGA. V gave up 2 bases and J gave up 6 bases, with 11 bases separating them. There are 15 residues in the CDR3. Here the CDR3 reads CASSLYQGSNSPLHF. CDR3 DNA: TGTGCCAGCAGCTTATACCAGGGGAGTAATTCACCCCTCCACTTT. Looking up the rest from reference TRBV7-3 and TRBJ1-6 gives the full variable domain: GAGVSQTPSNKVTEKGKYVELRCDPISGHTALYWYRQSLGQGPEFLIYFQGTGAADDSGLPNDRFFAVRPEGSVSTLKIQRTERGDSAVYLCASSLYQGSNSPLHFGNGTRLTVT.

V is TRBV5-1 and J is TRBJ2-5; 8 nucleotides agree with TRBD2. The CDR3 extends over 15 amino acids. The germline gives CDR1 SGHRS, CDR2 YFSETQ. V lost 2 bases, J lost 2 bases, and 5 bases stayed unmatched. CDR3 amino acids: CASSFRAGEQETQYF. The CDR3 coding sequence is TGCGCCAGCAGCTTCCGAGCGGGGGAACAAGAGACCCAGTACTTC.

This chain connects TRBV27 to TRBJ2-6; TRBD2 might be the D (6 bases). Germline V gene sequence: CDR1 MNHEY, CDR2 SMNVEV (reference sequence). The V and J ends lost 4 bases and 0 bases respectively, with 10 bases between them. CDR3 length equals 16 residues. CDR3 sequence reads: CASSWGVSSGANVLTF. CDR3 DNA sequence: TGTGCCAGCAGTTGGGGGGTCAGCTCTGGGGCCAACGTCCTGACTTTC.

The chain links TRBV7-8 to TRBJ1-5; no firm D call. The CDR3 has 15 residues. V was pared by 1 base and J by 0 bases, with 7 bases between. Germline values: CDR1 SGHVS, CDR2 FQNEAQ. This CDR3 reads CASSLVKNSNQPQHF. CDR3 DNA: TGTGCCAGCAGCTTAGTTAAGAATAGCAATCAGCCCCAGCATTTT.

This rearrangement joins TRBV5-8 to TRBJ1-5; TRBD1 might be the D (6 bases). Germline V gene data show CDR1 as SGHTS and CDR2 as YDEGEE. CDR3 length: 16 amino acids. V lost 1 base and J lost 5, with 16 bases in between. The CDR3 DNA reads as TGTGCCAGCAGCTTGATGGTCCGGGACACCTATCAGCCCCAGCATTTT. Residues: CASSLMVRDTYQPQHF.

This sequence joins TRBV6-6 and TRBJ1-1, with D possibly being TRBD1 (5 bases). Germline CDR1 and CDR2: MNHNY and SVGAGI (reference sequence). The CDR3 loop spans 14 amino acids. Trimming took 2 bases from V and 4 from J, leaving 11 bases between them. Here the CDR3 DNA reads TGTGCCAGCAGTTACGGGCAGGGAGCCACTGAAGCTTTCTTT. It encodes CASSYGQGATEAFF.

In DNA form, the CDR3 reads TGTGCCTTCTCCATGGGGGGACTCAAAGATGAGCAGTTCTTC. Translation gives CAFSMGGLKDEQFF. J is TRBJ2-1 and V is TRBV30; a possible D gene is TRBD2 (6 bases). V lost 7 bases and J 8 bases, leaving 21 bases between the germline ends. From germline, CDR1 is GTSNPN and CDR2 SVGIG (reference sequence). The CDR3 is made up of 14 amino acids.

The rearrangement joins TRBV6-6 to TRBJ2-2; D possibly matches TRBD1 or TRBD2 (5 bases each). Germline V lookup: CDR1 MNHNY, CDR2 SVGAGI (reference sequence). Trimming pared 8 bases from V and 4 bases from J, leaving 20 bases between. This CDR3 is 16 amino acids long. The CDR3 protein is CASGEGQGARTGELFF. The CDR3 nucleotides read TGTGCCAGCGGCGAGGGGCAGGGCGCCCGCACCGGGGAGCTGTTTTTT.

The rearrangement links TRBV14 to TRBJ1-3, with D unresolved. The ends were cut back, 5 bases at V and 4 bases at J, with 6 bases in the middle. This CDR3 is 12 amino acids long. Germline assignment: CDR1 SGHDN and CDR2 FVKESK. The CDR3 region has the DNA TGTGCCAGCAGCTTTCAAGGAAACACCATATATTTT. Its protein is CASSFQGNTIYF.